This T cell receptor beta chain derives from a study of T cells in Graves' hyperthyroidism and ophthalmopathy. Study at large: Blood from the periphery was taken at initial diagnosis, before any treatment.

It was RNA transcripts that yielded the amplified TCR beta CDR3 regions. TCR CDR3 underwent first-round RT-PCR with the HTBI primer set. TCRdb itself ran the multiplex PCR reads through MiXCR, one entry per CDR3 protein. The data hold 360,000 or so distinct CDR3 sequences, with 13% to 15% observed a single time. Ophthalmopathy in the patients scored at least 3 on Clinical Activity Score and at least 4 on NOSPECS grade, lasting under 3 months. Isolation of PBMCs was performed on around 9.7 ml fresh peripheral blood. This clonotype occurred many times. The target antigen is unknown. Trimming removed 3 bases from V and 5 bases from J; junction bases left unmatched: 9. CDR3 length: 16 residues. CDR1 is SGHRS, CDR2 YFSETQ, per germline. Findings and limits, study-wide: Model-based prediction identified ophthalmopathy a median 6.5 months prior to its onset.

The source of this sequence is a woman aged 55 to 70 with Graves' ophthalmopathy. The sample comprised blood. The chain combines TRBV5-1 with TRBJ2-7; 12 bases map to TRBD1. The CDR3 DNA reads as TGCGCCAGCAGCTCGATCGGGGGACAGGGGGCAGACGAGCAGTACTTC. It is translated as CASSSIGGQGADEQYF.